This TCR beta chain was sequenced during a study of blood T cell repertoires in COVID-19. At the level of the study: Nucleic acid was either cDNA or gDNA, and it came from T cells, B-cell-depleted T cells, or PBMCs.

The germline V and J ends were trimmed by 7 bases and 1 base, with 13 bases remaining between them. The CDR3 contains 15 residues. The germline V gene encodes CDR1 SGHTA and CDR2 FQGNSA. Original handling: Reference gene primer amplification gave nucleated cell count estimates. The data were produced by immunoSEQ multiplex PCR, yet TCRdb's version contains in-frame clones alone and is incomplete. That table furnishes V, J and clone size, whereas the DNA furnished D and trimming. The repertoire holds about 200,000 clones, with around four fifths as singletons. The chain carries TRBV7-2 and TRBJ2-2; D perhaps matches TRBD1 (7 bases). The clonotype originates from a human donor with acute or convalescent COVID-19. The donor label of this sample is uncertain. Sequenced input: peripheral blood. The CDR3 coding sequence is TGTGCCAGCATCTCAGGGGGGAGGAACACCGGGGAGCTGTTTTTT. It yields the protein CASISGGRNTGELFF. The entire variable domain, with the rest obtained from reference TRBV7-2 and TRBJ2-2, is as follows: GAGVSQSPSNKVTEKGKDVELRCDPISGHTALYWYRQSLGQGLEFLIYFQGNSAPDKSGLPSDRFSAERTGGSVSTLTIQRTQQEDSAVYLCASISGGRNTGELFFGEGSRLTVL.